This TCR beta chain was captured by sequencing in a study of post-analysis software for immune sequencing data. Study results and limitations: TRBV5-6, TRBV5-1 and TRBV20-1 belonged to a set of a handful of TRBV segments that were more frequent in patients than controls. F-measure co-clustering was strong for batch-matched samples.

The germline V and J ends were trimmed by 3 bases and 1 base, with 3 bases remaining between them. The length of the CDR3 is 13 residues. The germline CDR1 and CDR2 sequences are LNHNV and YYDKDF (reference sequence). A remark on this clonotype: Its antigen remains unidentified.

Presence of unique molecular identifiers characterized the TCR beta cDNA libraries. A few hundred thousand cDNA molecules were obtained from 1 to 10 million T cells. TCRdb used MiXCR to reprocess the PCR reads, holding one entry per CDR3 protein. The data contain hundreds of thousands of distinct CDR3 sequences, 36% of them singletons. Material: blood. The receptor's source is a girl aged 10-17 years with multiple sclerosis. This chain uses TRBV15 with TRBJ2-2; D not resolved. CDR3 DNA: TGTGCCACCAGCAGTAAGAACACCGGGGAGCTGTTTTTT. It specifies CATSSKNTGELFF.